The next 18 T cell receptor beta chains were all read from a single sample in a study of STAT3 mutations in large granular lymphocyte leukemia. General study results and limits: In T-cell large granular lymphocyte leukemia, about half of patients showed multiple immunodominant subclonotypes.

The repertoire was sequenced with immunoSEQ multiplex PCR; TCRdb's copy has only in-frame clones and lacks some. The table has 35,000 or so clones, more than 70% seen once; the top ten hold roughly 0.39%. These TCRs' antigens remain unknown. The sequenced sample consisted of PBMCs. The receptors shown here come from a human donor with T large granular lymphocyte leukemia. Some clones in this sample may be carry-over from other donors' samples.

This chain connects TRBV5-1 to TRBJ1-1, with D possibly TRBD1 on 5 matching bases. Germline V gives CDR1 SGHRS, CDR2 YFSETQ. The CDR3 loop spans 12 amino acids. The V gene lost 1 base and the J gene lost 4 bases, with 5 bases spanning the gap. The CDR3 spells CASSLQGTEAFF. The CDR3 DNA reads TGCGCCAGCAGCTTGCAGGGCACTGAAGCTTTCTTT.

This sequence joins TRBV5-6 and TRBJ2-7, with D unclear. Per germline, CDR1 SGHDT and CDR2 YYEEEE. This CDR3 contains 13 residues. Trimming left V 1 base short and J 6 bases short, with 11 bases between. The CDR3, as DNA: TGTGCCAGCAGCTTGAACAGCTGGCTCGAGCAGTACTTC. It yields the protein CASSLNSWLEQYF.

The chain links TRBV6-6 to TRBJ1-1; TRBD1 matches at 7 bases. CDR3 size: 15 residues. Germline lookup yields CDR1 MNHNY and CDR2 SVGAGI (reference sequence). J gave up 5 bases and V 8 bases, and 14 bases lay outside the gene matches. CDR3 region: CASGTADSLRTEAFF. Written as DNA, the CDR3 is TGTGCCAGCGGGACAGCGGATAGCCTAAGGACTGAAGCTTTCTTT.

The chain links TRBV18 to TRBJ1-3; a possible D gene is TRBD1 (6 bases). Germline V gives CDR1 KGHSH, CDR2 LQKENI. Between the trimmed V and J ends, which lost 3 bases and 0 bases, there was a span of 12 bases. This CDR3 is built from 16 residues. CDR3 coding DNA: TGTGCCAGCTCACCTGCGGACAGAGTCTCTGGAAACACCATATATTTT. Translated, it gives CASSPADRVSGNTIYF.

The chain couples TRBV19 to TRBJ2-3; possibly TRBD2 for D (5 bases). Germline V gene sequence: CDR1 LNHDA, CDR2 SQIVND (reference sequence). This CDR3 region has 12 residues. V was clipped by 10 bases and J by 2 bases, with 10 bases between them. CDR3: CATGRDTDTQYF. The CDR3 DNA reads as TGTGCCACTGGCCGGGACACAGATACGCAGTATTTT. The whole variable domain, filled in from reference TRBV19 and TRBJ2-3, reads DGGITQSPKYLFRKEGQNVTLSCEQNLNHDAMYWYRQDPGQGLRLIYYSQIVNDFQKGDIAEGYSVSREKKESFPLTVTSAQKNPTAFYLCATGRDTDTQYFGPGTRLTVL.

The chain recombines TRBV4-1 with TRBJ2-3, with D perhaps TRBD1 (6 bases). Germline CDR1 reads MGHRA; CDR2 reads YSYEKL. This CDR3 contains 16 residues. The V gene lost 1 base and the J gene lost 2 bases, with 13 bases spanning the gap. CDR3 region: CASSQVGRGLTDTQYF. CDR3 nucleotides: TGCGCCAGCAGCCAAGTAGGCAGGGGTCTCACAGATACGCAGTATTTT.

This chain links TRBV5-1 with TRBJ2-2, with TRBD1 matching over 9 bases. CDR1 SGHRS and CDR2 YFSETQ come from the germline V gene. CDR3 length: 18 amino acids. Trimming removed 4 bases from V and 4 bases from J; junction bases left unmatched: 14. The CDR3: CASSPALTGGGSTGELFF. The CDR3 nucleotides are TGCGCCAGCAGCCCCGCCCTGACAGGGGGAGGCAGCACCGGGGAGCTGTTTTTT. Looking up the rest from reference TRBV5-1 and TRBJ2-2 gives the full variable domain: KAGVTQTPRYLIKTRGQQVTLSCSPISGHRSVSWYQQTPGQGLQFLFEYFSETQRNKGNFPGRFSGRQFSNSRSEMNVSTLELGDSALYLCASSPALTGGGSTGELFFGEGSRLTVL.

The DNA for the CDR3 is TGTGCCAGCAGCCTTCCCGTGAGGGGAGAGACCCAGTACTTC. Encoded protein: CASSLPVRGETQYF. The chain is built from TRBV7-9 and TRBJ2-5, with D perhaps given as TRBD1 or TRBD2 (5 bases each). In germline, CDR1 is SEHNR, CDR2 FQNEAQ (reference sequence). V lost 5 bases to trimming and J lost 4 bases, with 14 bases between them. The CDR3 extends over 14 amino acids.

The CDR3 region has the DNA TGTGCCTGGAGTTCGGGGAGTATGAACACTGAAGCTTTCTTT. As protein: CAWSSGSMNTEAFF. The chain joins TRBV30 to TRBJ1-1, with unresolved D. Trimming took off 2 bases at V and 0 bases at J, with 10 bases between the two ends. The CDR3 runs to 14 residues. CDR1 is GTSNPN, CDR2 SVGIG, per germline (reference sequence).

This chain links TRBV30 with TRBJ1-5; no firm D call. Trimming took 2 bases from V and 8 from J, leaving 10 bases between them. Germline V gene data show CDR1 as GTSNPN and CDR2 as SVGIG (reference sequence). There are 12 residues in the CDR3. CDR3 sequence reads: CAWSPGLEPQHF. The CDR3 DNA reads TGTGCCTGGAGTCCGGGGTTAGAGCCCCAGCATTTT.

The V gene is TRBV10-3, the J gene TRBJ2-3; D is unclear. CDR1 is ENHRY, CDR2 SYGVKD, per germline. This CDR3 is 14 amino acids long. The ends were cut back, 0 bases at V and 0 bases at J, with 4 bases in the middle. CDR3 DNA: TGTGCCATCAGTGAGTCAACTAGCACAGATACGCAGTATTTT. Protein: CAISESTSTDTQYF.

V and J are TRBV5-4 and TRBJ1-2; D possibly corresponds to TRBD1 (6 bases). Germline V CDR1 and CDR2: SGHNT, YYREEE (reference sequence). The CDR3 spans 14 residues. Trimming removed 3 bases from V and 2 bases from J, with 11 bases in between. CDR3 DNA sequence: TGTGCCAGCAGCTCACGGACAGTCAACTATGGCTACACCTTC. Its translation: CASSSRTVNYGYTF.

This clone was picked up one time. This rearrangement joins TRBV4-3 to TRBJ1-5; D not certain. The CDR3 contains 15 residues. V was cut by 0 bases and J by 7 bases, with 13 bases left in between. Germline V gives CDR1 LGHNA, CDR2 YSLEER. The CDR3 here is CASSQDPGSSQPQHF. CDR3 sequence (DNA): TGCGCCAGCAGCCAAGATCCGGGGTCGTCGCAGCCCCAGCATTTT.

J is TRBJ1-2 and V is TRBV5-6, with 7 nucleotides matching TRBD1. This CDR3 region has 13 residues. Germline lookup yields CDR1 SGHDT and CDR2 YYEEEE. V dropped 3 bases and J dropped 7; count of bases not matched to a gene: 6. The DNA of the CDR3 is TGTGCCAGCAGCTCGCAGACAGGGCTTGGCTACACCTTC. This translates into CASSSQTGLGYTF.

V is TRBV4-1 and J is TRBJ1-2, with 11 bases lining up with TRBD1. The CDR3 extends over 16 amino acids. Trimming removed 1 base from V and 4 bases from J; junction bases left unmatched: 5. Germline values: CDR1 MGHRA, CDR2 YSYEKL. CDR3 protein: CASSQVLGQGVYGYTF. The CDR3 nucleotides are TGCGCCAGCAGCCAAGTCCTGGGACAGGGGGTCTATGGCTACACCTTC.

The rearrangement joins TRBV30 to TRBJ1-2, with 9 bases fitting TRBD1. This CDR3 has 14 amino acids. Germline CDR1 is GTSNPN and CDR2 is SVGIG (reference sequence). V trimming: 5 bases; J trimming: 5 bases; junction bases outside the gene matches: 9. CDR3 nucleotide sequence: TGTGCCTGGGCCACAGGGGGCGCGGGGTATGGCTACACCTTC. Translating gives CAWATGGAGYGYTF.

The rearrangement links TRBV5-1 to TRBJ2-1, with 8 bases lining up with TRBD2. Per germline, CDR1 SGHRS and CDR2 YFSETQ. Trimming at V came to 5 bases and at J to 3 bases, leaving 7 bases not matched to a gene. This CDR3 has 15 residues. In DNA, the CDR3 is TGCGCCAGCAGTGTCAGCGGGGGTGACTACAATGAGCAGTTCTTC. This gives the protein CASSVSGGDYNEQFF.

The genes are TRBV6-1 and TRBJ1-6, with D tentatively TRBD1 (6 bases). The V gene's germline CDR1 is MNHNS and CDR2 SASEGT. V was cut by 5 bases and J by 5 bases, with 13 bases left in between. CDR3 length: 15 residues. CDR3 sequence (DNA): TGTGCCAGCAGTCGTACTACAGGGAATAATTCACCCCTCCACTTT. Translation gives CASSRTTGNNSPLHF.